These 2 T cell receptor beta chains originate from one sample sequenced in a study of cytomegalovirus exposure and HLA in healthy donors. The PCR had 60 Vbeta and 13 Jbeta primers. The protocol was immunoSEQ multiplex PCR, while the TCRdb copy is restricted to in-frame clones and leaves out a portion. This sample has 100,000 or so clones, with about three quarters found just once. The specimen was PBMCs. The receptors derive from a woman in her thirties or forties in good health and CMV-seropositive.

This clone was seen once. V and J are TRBV6-1 and TRBJ1-4; D uncertain. Germline V gene lookup returns CDR1 MNHNS and CDR2 SASEGT. Trimming pared 5 bases from V and 5 bases from J, leaving 12 bases between. The CDR3 has 14 amino acids. CDR3 in amino acids: CASSPSRKNEKLFF. CDR3 nucleotides: TGTGCCAGCAGTCCTTCTAGGAAGAATGAAAAACTGTTTTTT.

CDR3 amino acids: CASGGLRPTSGSSTGELFF. DNA of the CDR3: TGTGCCAGCGGTGGACTTAGGCCGACTAGCGGGAGTTCCACCGGGGAGCTGTTTTTT. The V call is TRBV21-1, the J call TRBJ2-2; TRBD2 is taken as the D call from the table, unchecked against the DNA. TRBV21-1 has pseudogene status. CDR3 size: 19 residues.